This TCR beta chain comes out of a study of PD-1 and CTLA-4 blockade in melanoma. Some clones are missing from TCRdb's copy, which holds only in-frame ones; the method was immunoSEQ multiplex PCR. The table has 15,000 to 20,000 clones, roughly 73% seen once. Here the sequenced sample was CD8+ T cells from peripheral blood, taken before anti-PD-1 treatment. The sequence was obtained from a human donor with melanoma.

The CDR3 spells CASSQDLELPNEKLFF. CDR3 coding DNA: TGTGCCAGCAGCCAAGATCTCGAGCTTCCTAATGAAAAACTGTTTTTT. This chain joins TRBV3-1 (or the pseudogene TRBV3-2) and TRBJ1-4, with D unclear. Trimming shortened V by 0 bases and J by 3 bases, and 11 bases separated the two germline ends. The CDR3 runs 16 residues. Germline assignment: CDR1 LGHDT and CDR2 YNNKEL (reference sequence).